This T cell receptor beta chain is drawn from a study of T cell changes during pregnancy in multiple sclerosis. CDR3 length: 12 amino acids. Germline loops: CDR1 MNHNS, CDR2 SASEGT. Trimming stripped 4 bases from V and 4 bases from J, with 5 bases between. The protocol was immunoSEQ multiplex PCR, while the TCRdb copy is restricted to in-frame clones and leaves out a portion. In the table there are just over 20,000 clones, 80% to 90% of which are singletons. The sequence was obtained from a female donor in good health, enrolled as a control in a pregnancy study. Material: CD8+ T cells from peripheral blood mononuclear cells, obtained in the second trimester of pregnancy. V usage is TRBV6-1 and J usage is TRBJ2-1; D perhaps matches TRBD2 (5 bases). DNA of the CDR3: TGTGCCAGCAGTGCGGGGTACAATGAGCAGTTCTTC. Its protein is CASSAGYNEQFF.